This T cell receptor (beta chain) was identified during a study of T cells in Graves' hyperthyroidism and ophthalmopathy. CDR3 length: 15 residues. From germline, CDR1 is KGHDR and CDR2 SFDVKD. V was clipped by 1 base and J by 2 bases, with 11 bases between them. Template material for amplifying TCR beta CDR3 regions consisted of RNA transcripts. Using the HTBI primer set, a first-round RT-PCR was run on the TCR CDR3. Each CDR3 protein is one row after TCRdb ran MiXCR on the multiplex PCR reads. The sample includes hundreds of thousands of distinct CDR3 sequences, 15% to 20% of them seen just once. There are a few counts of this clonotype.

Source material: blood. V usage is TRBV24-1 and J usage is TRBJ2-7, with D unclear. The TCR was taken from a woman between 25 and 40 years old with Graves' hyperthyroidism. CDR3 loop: CATSDFIGSTYEQYF. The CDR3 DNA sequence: TGTGCCACCAGTGATTTTATCGGTTCGACCTACGAGCAGTACTTC.